What follows describes a single TCR beta chain. Its antigen is unknown. The CDR3 is 14 amino acids. Trimming shortened V by 2 bases and J by 3 bases, and 10 bases separated the two germline ends. Germline lookup yields CDR1 MNHNY and CDR2 SVGAGI (reference sequence). Sample-barcoded 5' priming and a J-beta primer mix drove a second PCR of roughly 7 to 11 cycles. TCRdb redid the calling of the 5' RACE reads with MiXCR, one entry per CDR3 protein. Found here are approximately 1,000,000 distinct CDR3 sequences, 30% to 40% of them singletons; the top ten hold about an eighth. This specimen belongs to a study of blood T cells in healthy people across ages. Overall study: Template switching retrieved approximately one barcoded beta molecule for each two T cells.

General study results and limits: There were more naive CD4+ cells and higher diversity in long-lived donors than in aged donors. Estimates drawn from one million T cells were deemed to understate diversity. Naive and antigen-experienced cells could not be conclusively compared, given unsorted PBMCs.

Sequencing was done on a sample of blood. This sequence was found in a young man in good health. The chain has TRBV6-6 and TRBJ1-1; no clear D gene. The CDR3 DNA reads TGTGCCAGCAGTTACGGAGGGATCGACACTGAAGCTTTCTTT. This gives the protein CASSYGGIDTEAFF.